This entry lists 29 T cell receptor beta chains sequenced from one sample in a study of cytomegalovirus exposure and HLA in healthy donors. The PCR was carried out with 60 Vbeta primers and 13 Jbeta primers. Sequenced by immunoSEQ multiplex PCR; TCRdb stores in-frame clones only, minus some. The sample records some 92,000 clones, under 85% being singletons. The specimen sequenced was PBMCs. The receptors here all came from a man aged 18 to 30 in good health and CMV-seropositive.

This clone was recorded a few times. The chain combines TRBV13 with TRBJ2-7; 10 bases fit TRBD1. V lost 5 bases and J lost 3; bases outside the gene matches: 4. The germline V gene encodes CDR1 PRHDT and CDR2 FYEKMQ (reference sequence). The CDR3 totals 14 residues. CDR3 bases: TGTGCCAGCAGCCCACGGGACAGGGGCTACGAGCAGTACTTC. Translating it yields CASSPRDRGYEQYF. Using reference TRBV13 and TRBJ2-7 for the parts outside the CDR3, the full variable domain is AAGVIQSPRHLIKEKRETATLKCYPIPRHDTVYWYQQGPGQDPQFLISFYEKMQSDKGSIPDRFSAQQFSDYHSELNMSSLELGDSALYFCASSPRDRGYEQYFGPGTRLTVT.

The chain carries TRBV2 and TRBJ2-1; D is ambiguous. CDR1 is SNHLY, CDR2 FYNNEI, per germline. Between the trimmed V and J ends, which lost 5 bases and 8 bases, there was a span of 4 bases. The CDR3 has 10 residues. This chain's CDR3 is CASSSDEQFF. The CDR3 region has the DNA TGTGCCAGCAGTTCGGATGAGCAGTTCTTC. Full variable domain (missing parts from reference TRBV2 and TRBJ2-1): EPEVTQTPSHQVTQMGQEVILRCVPISNHLYFYWYRQILGQKVEFLVSFYNNEISEKSEIFDDQFSVERPDGSNFTLKIRSTKLEDSAMYFCASSSDEQFFGPGTRLTVL.

This clone was seen a few times. This chain links TRBV18 with TRBJ1-6; 9 bases map to TRBD1. The germline gives CDR1 KGHSH, CDR2 LQKENI. There are 15 residues in the CDR3. The ends lost 3 bases at V and 11 bases at J; junction bases unmatched: 8. CDR3: CASSPESGQGAPLHF. Here the CDR3 DNA reads TGTGCCAGCTCACCTGAGTCGGGACAGGGAGCACCCCTCCACTTT.

The rearrangement joins TRBV11-3 to TRBJ1-1, with no clear D. Germline CDR1 and CDR2: SGHNT and YENEEA. The CDR3 is 13 residues long. V gave up 2 bases and J gave up 6 bases, with 10 bases separating them. The CDR3 nucleotides read TGTGCCAGCAGCTTATTTGCGGAGTCTGAAGCTTTCTTT. Translating gives CASSLFAESEAFF.

The genes are TRBV28 and TRBJ2-3, with a tentative D call TRBD2 (5 bases). CDR1 and CDR2 from the germline V gene are MDHEN and SYDVKM. The CDR3 spans 16 residues. The ends were cut back, 5 bases at V and 3 bases at J, with 18 bases in the middle. DNA for the CDR3: TGTGCCAGCAGTCCCCCCGGCCGCGAGGGAACAGATACGCAGTATTTT. Translation gives CASSPPGREGTDTQYF.

The chain is built from TRBV2 and TRBJ2-1; D not resolved. Germline loops: CDR1 SNHLY, CDR2 FYNNEI. The V end was cut by 6 bases, the J end by 13 bases, with 16 bases between. The CDR3 contains 12 residues. The CDR3 region has the DNA TGTGCCAGCAGGGCCTCGGAGTATACTCAGTTCTTC. Its translation: CASRASEYTQFF.

The chain combines TRBV5-5 with TRBJ1-5; no firm D call. The CDR3 covers 16 residues. V lost 0 bases and J 7 bases, leaving 17 bases between the germline ends. Germline lookup yields CDR1 SGHKS and CDR2 YYEKEE (reference sequence). The CDR3 is CASSLAVAVELQPQHF. CDR3 bases: TGTGCCAGCAGCTTGGCCGTTGCCGTAGAACTCCAGCCCCAGCATTTT. The variable domain in full, with the rest retrieved from reference TRBV5-5 and TRBJ1-5, is DAGVTQSPTHLIKTRGQQVTLRCSPISGHKSVSWYQQVLGQGPQFIFQYYEKEERGRGNFPDRFSARQFPNYSSELNVNALLLGDSALYLCASSLAVAVELQPQHFGDGTRLSIL.

This CDR3 is CAWSVLTGGQPQHF. The CDR3 bases are TGTGCCTGGAGTGTATTGACAGGGGGACAGCCCCAGCATTTT. The chain recombines TRBV30 with TRBJ1-5; 9 bases align to TRBD1. This CDR3 is built from 14 residues. J was trimmed by 7 bases and V by 0 bases; bases with no gene match: 4. The germline gives CDR1 GTSNPN, CDR2 SVGIG (reference sequence).

The chain employs TRBV5-6 and TRBJ1-4; D possibly corresponds to TRBD1 (5 bases). V lost 1 base and J 8 bases, leaving 9 bases between the germline ends. Germline V gives CDR1 SGHDT, CDR2 YYEEEE. CDR3 length: 13 amino acids. The CDR3 DNA sequence: TGTGCCAGCAGCTTGACCGGGGGAGAAAAACTGTTTTTT. Translation gives CASSLTGGEKLFF.

This rearrangement joins TRBV7-9 to TRBJ1-4, with 9 bases fitting TRBD1. This CDR3 is 16 amino acids long. Germline V CDR1 and CDR2: SEHNR, FQNEAQ (reference sequence). The trim removed 5 bases at V and 4 bases at J, leaving 8 bases unmatched. The CDR3 DNA is TGTGCCAGCAGCAAGGGACAGGGAATGGGTAATGAAAAACTGTTTTTT. It is translated as CASSKGQGMGNEKLFF. Combining the CDR3 with reference TRBV7-9 and TRBJ1-4 gives the whole variable domain DTGVSQNPRHKITKRGQNVTFRCDPISEHNRLYWYRQTLGQGPEFLTYFQNEAQLEKSRLLSDRFSAERPKGSFSTLEIQRTEQGDSAMYLCASSKGQGMGNEKLFFGSGTQLSVL.

The chain has TRBV28 and TRBJ1-2, with a weak D call TRBD1 (5 bases). Germline assignment: CDR1 MDHEN and CDR2 SYDVKM. The CDR3 spans 13 residues. The V end lost 6 bases, the J end lost 9 bases, and 17 bases lay between the germline ends. The CDR3 DNA reads TGTGCCAGCAGAATAACCTCAGGGATTAGCTACACCTTC. This translates into CASRITSGISYTF.

This rearrangement joins TRBV10-3 to TRBJ2-1; 11 bases align to TRBD2. The V gene end was trimmed by 8 bases and the J gene end by 1 base; junction bases not matched to a gene: 1. CDR3 size: 14 residues. CDR1 ENHRY and CDR2 SYGVKD come from the germline V gene. The CDR3 protein is CAISSGGSYNEQFF. CDR3 sequence (DNA): TGTGCCATCTCTAGCGGGGGGTCCTACAATGAGCAGTTCTTC.

The genes are TRBV6-4 and TRBJ2-1; 7 bases map to TRBD2. Looked up from germline, CDR1 is MRHNA and CDR2 is SNTAGT. Unmatched junction bases numbered 10, after V lost 10 bases and J lost 7 bases. The CDR3 extends over 13 amino acids. The CDR3 sequence is CATSAGVNNEQFF. The CDR3 coding sequence is TGTGCCACCTCCGCGGGGGTGAATAATGAGCAGTTCTTC.

This chain joins TRBV19 and TRBJ1-1; D is ambiguous. The CDR3 has 12 residues. Germline V CDR1 and CDR2: LNHDA, SQIVND (reference sequence). V lost 7 bases, J lost 1 base, and 7 bases lay in between. The CDR3 protein is CASNSWNTEAFF. CDR3 coding DNA: TGTGCCAGTAACAGTTGGAACACTGAAGCTTTCTTT.

The V call is TRBV12-5, the J call TRBJ1-2, with 7 bases that match TRBD1. V was clipped by 6 bases and J by 4 bases; unmatched bases: 8. CDR1 and CDR2 from the germline V gene are LGHNT and FRNRAP. The length of the CDR3 is 14 residues. CDR3 coding DNA: TGTGCTAGTGGACCGGACAGGCGCCCCTATGGCTACACCTTC. Amino acids: CASGPDRRPYGYTF.

V is TRBV2 and J is TRBJ2-6; TRBD1 aligns across 7 bases. V was clipped by 6 bases and J by 2 bases; unmatched bases: 4. This CDR3 contains 15 residues. Germline CDR1 and CDR2: SNHLY and FYNNEI. As DNA, the CDR3 is TGTGCCAGCAGCGGAGACAGGGCTGGGGCCAACGTCCTGACTTTC. Encoded protein: CASSGDRAGANVLTF.

This chain uses TRBV7-9 with TRBJ1-6; 9 bases match TRBD1. The CDR3 has 16 residues. Trimming at V came to 5 bases and at J to 5 bases, leaving 7 bases not matched to a gene. The germline CDR1 and CDR2 sequences are SEHNR and FQNEAQ (reference sequence). CDR3 residues: CASSPTGGANNSPLHF. The CDR3 DNA follows: TGTGCCAGCAGCCCGACAGGGGGGGCCAATAATTCACCCCTCCACTTT.

This chain links TRBV10-3 with TRBJ2-7; maybe TRBD1 (5 bases). CDR3 length: 13 residues. The ends were cut back, 10 bases at V and 3 bases at J, with 16 bases in the middle. Germline V gives CDR1 ENHRY, CDR2 SYGVKD. The CDR3 DNA is TGTGCCACGACTGGACAAGGCTTCTACGAGCAGTACTTC. Its translation: CATTGQGFYEQYF.

The V gene is TRBV28, the J gene TRBJ1-5; D ambiguous. Deletions cut 3 bases from V and 5 bases from J, with 8 bases between. CDR3 length equals 13 residues. Germline CDR1 MDHEN, CDR2 SYDVKM. CDR3 sequence reads: CASSFPGDQPQHF. CDR3 coding DNA: TGTGCCAGCAGTTTCCCCGGGGATCAGCCCCAGCATTTT.

This clone was seen only once. The genes are TRBV10-2 and TRBJ1-3; D unclear. Germline CDR1 is WSHSY and CDR2 is SAAADI. There are 17 residues in the CDR3. Trimming stripped 3 bases from V and 2 bases from J, with 17 bases between. The chain's CDR3 is CASSDLAQAIAGNTIYF. The DNA of the CDR3 is TGCGCCAGCAGTGATTTGGCGCAGGCGATCGCTGGAAACACCATATATTTT.

This chain uses TRBV7-2 with TRBJ2-3; 8 nucleotides align to TRBD2. The length of the CDR3 is 17 residues. V lost 5 bases and J lost 5; bases outside the gene matches: 15. Germline loops: CDR1 SGHTA, CDR2 FQGNSA. CDR3 DNA sequence: TGTGCCAGCAGCCCCACGGGGACTAGGAGCTGGCGAGATACGCAGTATTTT. It codes for CASSPTGTRSWRDTQYF. The full variable domain, its missing parts supplied by reference TRBV7-2 and TRBJ2-3, is GAGVSQSPSNKVTEKGKDVELRCDPISGHTALYWYRQSLGQGLEFLIYFQGNSAPDKSGLPSDRFSAERTGGSVSTLTIQRTQQEDSAVYLCASSPTGTRSWRDTQYFGPGTRLTVL.

The chain combines TRBV19 with TRBJ1-2, with a tentative D call TRBD1 (6 bases). Trimming left V 1 base short and J 8 bases short, with 11 bases between. This CDR3 is built from 13 residues. Germline V lookup: CDR1 LNHDA, CDR2 SQIVND (reference sequence). CDR3 protein: CASSIGSGDGYTF. In DNA, the CDR3 is TGTGCCAGTAGTATAGGCTCAGGGGACGGCTACACCTTC.

The table lists this clone with a few counts. The rearrangement joins TRBV6-1 to TRBJ1-2; D gene unclear. V lost 10 bases and J lost 2, with 8 bases in between. The CDR3 spans 11 residues. Looked up from germline, CDR1 is MNHNS and CDR2 is SASEGT. This CDR3 is CATTGNYGYTF. CDR3 nucleotide sequence: TGTGCCACGACGGGGAACTATGGCTACACCTTC.

The rearrangement uses TRBV19 and TRBJ1-5; D gene ambiguous. Trimming cost V 3 bases and J 4 bases, with 7 bases left between them. The CDR3 is 13 amino acids. Germline lookup yields CDR1 LNHDA and CDR2 SQIVND (reference sequence). This CDR3 is CASSIGWNQPQHF. The CDR3 DNA reads TGTGCCAGTAGTATCGGGTGGAATCAGCCCCAGCATTTT. The full variable domain, its missing parts supplied by reference TRBV19 and TRBJ1-5, is DGGITQSPKYLFRKEGQNVTLSCEQNLNHDAMYWYRQDPGQGLRLIYYSQIVNDFQKGDIAEGYSVSREKKESFPLTVTSAQKNPTAFYLCASSIGWNQPQHFGDGTRLSIL.

The CDR3 bases are TGTGCCAGCAGTTTTTCAACAGGGTTGGGAGAGACCCAGTACTTC. Translating gives CASSFSTGLGETQYF. This sequence joins TRBV6-5 and TRBJ2-5; TRBD1 is a possible D gene (6 bases). Germline lookup yields CDR1 MNHEY and CDR2 SVGAGI. V was clipped by 4 bases and J by 4 bases, with 16 bases between them. There are 15 residues in the CDR3.

The gene calls are TRBV6-6 and TRBJ2-2; perhaps TRBD2 as D (6 bases). The CDR3 is 15 amino acids. V was shortened by 2 bases and J by 4 bases, with 11 bases between the two germline ends. Germline values: CDR1 MNHNY, CDR2 SVGAGI (reference sequence). CDR3 region: CASSYVRGGTGELFF. CDR3 nucleotide sequence: TGTGCCAGCAGTTACGTTCGGGGAGGCACCGGGGAGCTGTTTTTT.

The genes are TRBV29-1 and TRBJ1-1; TRBD1 matches 9 bases. This CDR3 spans 13 amino acids. Germline assignment: CDR1 SQVTM and CDR2 ANQGSEA. DNA of the CDR3: TGCGGCGCACCGGGACAGGGTAGAACTGAAGCTTTCTTT. Translation gives CGAPGQGRTEAFF.

The chain combines TRBV9 with TRBJ2-1; 7 bases align to TRBD1. Trimming cost V 0 bases and J 2 bases; bases outside gene matches: 2. CDR3 length equals 15 residues. Germline CDR1 SGDLS, CDR2 YYNGEE. The CDR3 is CASSVDQGAYNEQFF. In DNA, the CDR3 is TGTGCCAGCAGCGTAGACCAGGGGGCCTACAATGAGCAGTTCTTC.

The chain employs TRBV19 and TRBJ1-1; 8 bases fit TRBD1. Germline lookup yields CDR1 LNHDA and CDR2 SQIVND (reference sequence). The CDR3 length is 20 residues. The junction had 16 bases not matched to a gene; V was cut back by 0 bases and J by 1 base. The CDR3 is CASSIDRYSWQGAWNTEAFF. DNA for the CDR3: TGTGCCAGTAGTATAGATCGTTATTCATGGCAGGGGGCGTGGAACACTGAAGCTTTCTTT.